The next 3 T cell receptor beta chains were all read from a single sample in a study of beta chain features in type 1 diabetes. General study findings and limits: Among patients with Type 1 diabetes, TCRB CDR3s were moderately but significantly shorter in every one of the four CD4+ subsets.

These TCRs are of unknown antigen specificity. Since all of the isolated RNA was reverse transcribed, expressed TCRB transcripts were what got sequenced. Sequenced by immunoSEQ multiplex PCR; TCRdb stores in-frame clones only, minus some. Of 85,000 to 110,000 clones in the sample, under 30% were seen once. The source material was central memory CD4+ T cells from blood. The receptor set was obtained from a young woman with type 1 diabetes.

The V and J genes are TRBV7-2 and TRBJ2-2, with D unclear. From germline, CDR1 is SGHTA and CDR2 FQGNSA. CDR3 size: 16 residues. V dropped 4 bases and J dropped 6 bases, with 18 bases sitting between them. The CDR3: CASSYRVTTGAGELFF. Here the CDR3 DNA reads TGTGCCAGCAGCTACCGGGTTACCACTGGCGCCGGGGAGCTGTTTTTT.

This clone was recorded a few times. V and J are TRBV19 and TRBJ2-3, with D hard to call. The germline CDR1 and CDR2 sequences are LNHDA and SQIVND (reference sequence). CDR3 length: 11 residues. Trimming shortened V by 6 bases and J by 5 bases, and 6 bases separated the two germline ends. CDR3 sequence (DNA): TGTGCCAGTAGATCGGTAGATACGCAGTATTTT. It codes for CASRSVDTQYF.

The V gene is TRBV18, the J gene TRBJ1-3; the match to TRBD1 covers 7 bases. V gave up 6 bases and J gave up 4 bases; unmatched junction bases: 12. Germline V gives CDR1 KGHSH, CDR2 LQKENI. The CDR3 totals 16 residues. The CDR3 is CASSEGTAALGNTIYF. DNA of the CDR3: TGTGCCAGCTCCGAGGGGACAGCTGCTCTGGGAAACACCATATATTTT.